The clone carrying this TCR beta chain was detected once. Its antigen is unknown. This CDR3 is built from 13 residues. Germline V lookup: CDR1 SQVTM, CDR2 ANQGSEA. V lost 3 bases and J 6 bases, leaving 14 bases between the germline ends. The record originates from a study of shared clonotypes between healthy human individuals. Study-wide results and caveats: Non-shared clonotypes had lower generation probabilities than those shared by all four donors. Represented diversity (both genetic and exposure-history) was limited by the small number of donors.

Only in-frame clones appear in the TCRdb table, and some are missing; sequencing was by immunoSEQ multiplex PCR. This sample carries some 2.1 million clones, 90% to 95% of them seen once, and the ten largest clones take more than 0.1%. Sequencing was carried out using naive CD4+ T cells sorted from blood. Subset of the sample: CD45RA+ positively selected. The source of this sequence is a man between 18 and 29 years old in good health. V is TRBV29-1 and J is TRBJ1-2, with D possibly TRBD1 on 5 matching bases. CDR3 in amino acids: CSVEGHPVNGYTF. CDR3 coding DNA: TGCAGCGTTGAGGGGCACCCCGTGAATGGCTACACCTTC.